This T cell receptor (beta chain) derives from a study of OX40 agonist ivuxolimab in advanced cancers. About the study as a whole: Ivuxolimab, which targeted the costimulatory receptor OX40 (CD134), was an agonistic, fully human IgG2 monoclonal antibody. The paper reports the monotherapy dose-escalation portion (N ≈ 50 patients) of the phase I ivuxolimab trial. Prior anti-PD-1, anti-PD-L1 or anti-CTLA-4 therapy was permitted, and checkpoint inhibitors had been received by roughly 42% of dose-escalation patients. Of the approximately 50 dose-escalation patients, hepatocellular carcinoma was present in about 20, melanoma in approximately 15, renal cell carcinoma in 9 and head and neck cancer in 9. Partial responses were achieved by three dose-escalation patients, of whom one had hepatocellular carcinoma and two had cutaneous melanoma. The point of sequencing TCRbeta in the periphery was to test whether ivuxolimab changed TCR sequence diversity and drove clonal T-cell expansion. The dose-escalation cohort was roughly 87% male with a mean age of 60 years, ranging from roughly 20 to 80. Intravenous ivuxolimab was administered to patients every 2 weeks at six dose levels: 0.01, 0.1, 0.3, 1.5, 3 and 10 mg/kg. The investigation overall reported the following: After ivuxolimab, more expanded clones were found on average in CD8+ T cells than in CD4+ T cells. At doses of 0.1 to 3.0 mg/kg, clonal expansion of both CD4+ and CD8+ T cells in blood was seen between baseline and week 6. In the 0.1-3.0 mg/kg groups, partial responders were among the patients with the lowest normalized peripheral clonal expansion, particularly in CD8+ T cells. Low levels of normalized T-cell clonal expansion were also seen in some patients who did not respond. The antigen specificity of the peripheral T cells that underwent clonal expansion was not determined.

Comment on this clone: Its target antigen remains unknown. No base qualities exist here, and no much larger clone lies one base off it.

Genomic DNA was extracted from sorted cells for sequencing of the TCRbeta CDR3 region. The immunoSEQ Assay was used for sequencing of TCRbeta CDR3 regions. The clones in this table, taken by TCRdb from immuneACCESS, are in-frame only. Not every clone is retained; where verified, under half of the shortfall comes from an unresolved V gene, and the cause of the rest is unknown. For this sample there are fewer than 95,000 clones; under 85% appear just once. The ten largest clones take up 0.4% to 0.55% of the sample. CDR1 and CDR2 were assigned from the germline V gene (reference sequence) as LNHDA and SQIVND. Trimmed from V: 7 bases; trimmed from J: 2 bases; junction bases lacking a gene match: 3. Inclusive of the bounding cysteine and phenylalanine, the CDR3 is 13 residues long. Just the 39-base CDR3 DNA is kept, in frame starting at base 1. The trial excluded patients who had a history of autoimmune disease or who were on systemic immunosuppression. Peripheral blood for TCR sequencing was drawn from every dose cohort at baseline, at cycle 4 day 1 and at cycle 7 day 1. The samples were taken from a phase I, first-in-human, multicenter, open-label dose-escalation trial of ivuxolimab. Adults with locally advanced or metastatic head and neck squamous cell, hepatocellular, melanoma or renal cell carcinoma were enrolled in the trial. CD4+ and CD8+ T cells were sorted separately from peripheral blood before TCR sequencing.

This sequence uses TRBV19 and TRBJ2-3, and TRBD2 aligns with 7 junction nucleotides. The material was CD4+ or CD8+ T cells sorted from blood, obtained in a trial of the OX40 agonist ivuxolimab. The clonotype originates from an adult with an advanced solid tumor such as melanoma, head and neck, liver or kidney cancer. DNA sequence: TGTGCCAGTAACAAGCGGGACACAGATACGCAGTATTTT. Translated, it reads CASNKRDTDTQYF.